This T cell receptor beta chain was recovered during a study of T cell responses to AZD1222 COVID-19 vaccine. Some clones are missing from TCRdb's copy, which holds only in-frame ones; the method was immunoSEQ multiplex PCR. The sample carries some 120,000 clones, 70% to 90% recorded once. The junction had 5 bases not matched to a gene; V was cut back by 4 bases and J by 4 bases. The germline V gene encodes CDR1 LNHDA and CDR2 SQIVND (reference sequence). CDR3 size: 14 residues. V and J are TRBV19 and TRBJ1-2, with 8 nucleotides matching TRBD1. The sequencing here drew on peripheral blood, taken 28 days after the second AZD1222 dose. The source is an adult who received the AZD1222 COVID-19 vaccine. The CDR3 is CASSTETGAYGYTF. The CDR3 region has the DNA TGTGCCAGTAGTACCGAGACAGGGGCCTATGGCTACACCTTC.